The rows below give T cell receptor beta chains drawn from one sample of a study of tumor and adjacent non-tumor tissue in lung cancer. TCRdb passed the multiplex PCR reads through MiXCR, listing each CDR3 protein once. The sample shows around 200,000 distinct CDR3 sequences, about two thirds of them seen only once. Sequencing was carried out using lung tumor tissue. The receptors stem from a man aged 60 to 69 with non-small cell lung cancer. The CDR3 runs from the conserved cysteine through the conserved F or W. The D gene is left open where the match is weak. Clone size is shown for a subset of rows, as once, few, many or a class of expanded clone.

TRBV12-3/TRBV12-4	many	TRBJ1-1	-	TGTGCCAGCACCACCATGAACACTGAAGCTTTCTTT	CASTTMNTEAFF
TRBV5-4	-	TRBJ2-5	-	TGTGCCAGCATAGAGATCGCGGGTGAGACCCAGTACTTC	CASIEIAGETQYF
TRBV20-1	-	TRBJ2-1	TRBD2	TGCAGTGCCAGAACTAGCGGTCTCAATGGGCAGTTCTTC	CSARTSGLNGQFF
TRBV10-2	-	TRBJ2-7	-	TGCACCAGCAGTGACGCCACTTACGAGCAGTACTTC	CTSSDATYEQYF
TRBV20-1	-	TRBJ2-1	-	TGCAGTGTTAGAGACGACGTGGTAAAATACATTGAGCAGTTCTTC	CSVRDDVVKYIEQFF
TRBV11-3	medium-sized	TRBJ2-7	-	TGTGCCAGCAGCCCCCGGGACGAAGCTGGCGAGCAGTACTTC	CASSPRDEAGEQYF
TRBV11-2	-	TRBJ2-3	-	TGTGCCAGCGGACGTGATAGGGGCACATATACGCAGTATTTT	CASGRDRGTYTQYF
TRBV11-3	once	TRBJ2-5	-	TGTGCCAGCAACTTGGGGGGAGCTCAAGAGACCCAGTACTTC	CASNLGGAQETQYF
TRBV6-2/TRBV6-3	few	TRBJ2-2	-	TGTGCCAGCAGTTACGAGGGGGAAACCGGGGAGCTGTTTTTT	CASSYEGETGELFF
TRBV6-5	many	TRBJ2-1	TRBD2	TGTGCCAGCAGATCTCTTAGCGGGGGGTCCTACAATGAGCAGTTCTTC	CASRSLSGGSYNEQFF
TRBV11-1	few	TRBJ2-5	-	TGTGCCAGTAGCTTAGGATCGGGGTGCGGGGAGACCCAGTACTTC	CASSLGSGCGETQYF